Presented here are 14 T cell receptor beta chains from one specimen sequenced in a study of T cells after yellow fever vaccination. MiXCR was run by TCRdb on the 5' RACE reads, yielding one entry per CDR3 protein. The profile shows 150,000 to 200,000 distinct CDR3 sequences, approximately 6% of them singletons. Sequencing was performed on CD4+ T cells sorted from PBMCs, taken on the day of the first yellow fever vaccination. These TCRs come from a man aged 18 to 35 who received the YFV17D yellow fever vaccine.

At least ten counts were recorded for this clonotype. The rearrangement joins TRBV3-1 to TRBJ2-5, with a weak D call TRBD2 (6 bases). The germline V gene encodes CDR1 LGHDT and CDR2 YNNKEL (reference sequence). V was clipped by 4 bases and J by 7 bases, with 16 bases between them. This CDR3 has 14 amino acids. CDR3 nucleotides: TGTGCCAGCAGCCCCGGGACTGACGGGAGGACCCAGTACTTC. Its protein product is CASSPGTDGRTQYF.

The sample holds many counts of this clonotype. This chain uses TRBV12-3 or TRBV12-4 with TRBJ2-7; D remains unclear. This CDR3 region has 11 residues. With 5 bases removed from V and 2 bases from J, the gap between germline ends came to 4 bases. CDR3 nucleotides: TGTGCCAGCAGTGGGACCTACGAGCAGTACTTC. Protein: CASSGTYEQYF.

Ten or more counts support this clonotype. The genes are TRBV4-3 and TRBJ2-3, with no clear D. CDR3 length: 14 amino acids. V was cut by 1 base and J by 3 bases, with 8 bases left in between. Germline V gene lookup returns CDR1 LGHNA and CDR2 YSLEER. CDR3 DNA: TGCGCCAGCAGCCAAGCTCATCTAACAGATACGCAGTATTTT. Its protein product is CASSQAHLTDTQYF.

In its sample, this clonotype was seen a few times. J is TRBJ1-4 and V is TRBV15; no definite D call. The ends were cut back, 1 base at V and 8 bases at J, with 17 bases in the middle. In germline, CDR1 is LNHNV, CDR2 YYDKDF (reference sequence). There are 16 residues in the CDR3. The CDR3 here is CATSRGPGVLGEKLFF. The CDR3 DNA sequence: TGTGCCACCAGCAGAGGTCCTGGAGTTTTGGGAGAAAAACTGTTTTTT.

V gene TRBV12-3 or TRBV12-4 combines with J gene TRBJ1-4; D gene ambiguous. The V end was cut by 5 bases, the J end by 8 bases, with 15 bases between. This CDR3 is built from 14 residues. CDR3: CASSTRVGREKLFF. The CDR3 bases are TGTGCCAGCAGTACTAGGGTGGGAAGAGAAAAACTGTTTTTT.

This clonotype was counted a few times. It may be a read error: a sequence one base away is much more abundant. The chain employs TRBV7-8 and TRBJ2-5; D call uncertain. V shed 3 bases and J shed 5 bases, with 1 base lying between them. The germline V gene has CDR1 SGHVS and CDR2 FQNEAQ. The CDR3 extends over 10 amino acids. The DNA for the CDR3 is TGTGCCAGCAGCTTCGAGACCCAGTACTTC. Protein sequence: CASSFETQYF.

Only a few counts were recorded for this clonotype. The chain is built from TRBV12-3 or TRBV12-4 and TRBJ2-1; 9 bases match TRBD2. This CDR3 is 17 amino acids long. The V and J ends lost 2 bases and 1 base, in that order; junction bases with no gene match: 6. CDR3 coding DNA: TGTGCCAGCAGTTTATTTAGGCTAGCGGGGTCCTACAATGAGCAGTTCTTC. Translated, it gives CASSLFRLAGSYNEQFF.

In its sample, this clonotype was seen once. The rearrangement joins TRBV5-1 to TRBJ2-7; tentatively, D is TRBD1 or TRBD2 (5 bases each). The V gene lost 3 bases and the J gene lost 8 bases, with 18 bases spanning the gap. The CDR3 runs to 14 residues. From germline, CDR1 is SGHRS and CDR2 YFSETQ. The CDR3 DNA reads as TGCGCCAGCAGCTCCCAGGGTAGCGACGGCAAGCAGTACTTC. As protein: CASSSQGSDGKQYF.

With regard to this clonotype: A much larger clonotype is one base distant, so this may be a read error. This chain uses TRBV20-1 with TRBJ2-5, with D perhaps matching TRBD1 or TRBD2 (6 bases each). The CDR3 contains 15 residues. Per the germline V gene, CDR1 is DFQATT and CDR2 is SNEGSKA (reference sequence). The CDR3 loop is CSANRGGGRGETQCF. Here the CDR3 DNA reads TGCAGTGCTAATCGAGGAGGGGGGCGAGGGGAGACCCAGTGCTTC.

This clonotype has at least ten counts. The chain employs TRBV3-1 and TRBJ1-2, with 8 bases identical to TRBD1. Trimming cost V 4 bases and J 7 bases; bases outside gene matches: 5. Germline CDR1 is LGHDT and CDR2 is YNNKEL (reference sequence). CDR3 size: 13 residues. CDR3 nucleotide sequence: TGTGCCAGCAGCCCCGCCCAGGGGGCTGGCTACACCTTC. Its translation is CASSPAQGAGYTF.

This clonotype has ten or more counts. The CDR3 DNA reads as TGCGCCAGCAGCTGGACTAGCGGGGTAGCAGAGACCCAGTACTTC. Translating gives CASSWTSGVAETQYF. The rearrangement links TRBV5-1 to TRBJ2-5; TRBD2 aligns across 12 bases. J lost 4 bases, V lost 3 bases, and 4 bases had no gene match. Germline loops: CDR1 SGHRS, CDR2 YFSETQ. CDR3 length: 15 amino acids. The complete variable domain, with remaining parts taken from reference TRBV5-1 and TRBJ2-5, reads KAGVTQTPRYLIKTRGQQVTLSCSPISGHRSVSWYQQTPGQGLQFLFEYFSETQRNKGNFPGRFSGRQFSNSRSEMNVSTLELGDSALYLCASSWTSGVAETQYFGPGTRLLVL.

This clonotype was observed many times. This chain uses TRBV5-1 with TRBJ2-7; D possibly corresponds to TRBD1 (6 bases). This CDR3 has 14 residues. Trimming shortened V by 3 bases and J by 0 bases, and 10 bases separated the two germline ends. Germline V CDR1 and CDR2: SGHRS, YFSETQ. The CDR3 sequence is CASSSDRFSYEQYF. The CDR3 DNA sequence: TGCGCCAGCAGCTCAGACAGGTTCTCCTACGAGCAGTACTTC.

Ten or more counts support this clonotype. The rearrangement uses TRBV10-3 and TRBJ2-2; no clear D gene. V lost 5 bases, J lost 3 bases, and 10 bases lay in between. This CDR3 comprises 14 residues. Germline V lookup: CDR1 ENHRY, CDR2 SYGVKD. The CDR3 region is CAISRGRDTGELFF. The CDR3 region has the DNA TGTGCCATCAGTCGAGGAAGGGACACCGGGGAGCTGTTTTTT.

This clonotype was found a few times. The V gene is TRBV12-3 or TRBV12-4, the J gene TRBJ1-2; D is unclear. The CDR3 extends over 13 amino acids. V lost 2 bases to trimming and J lost 2 bases, with 6 bases between them. The CDR3 loop reads CASSLLRNYGYTF. The CDR3 DNA sequence: TGTGCCAGCAGTTTATTGCGGAACTATGGCTACACCTTC.